The source of this T cell receptor beta chain is a study of blood T cell repertoires in COVID-19. For the study at large: The cDNA or gDNA used as material had been derived from T cells, B-cell-depleted T cells, or PBMCs.

This clone has a single count. Trimming shortened V by 7 bases and J by 4 bases, and 10 bases separated the two germline ends. The CDR3 runs to 12 residues. The V gene's germline CDR1 is MDHEN and CDR2 SYDVKM. As handled by the study authors: Researchers report that nucleated cell counts were estimated from reference gene primer amplification. Repertoires were generated with immunoSEQ multiplex PCR, while TCRdb's copy carries only in-frame clones and drops some. From that table come the V and J calls and clone size; the DNA was used to work out D and trimming. The sample contains roughly 61,000 clones, under 80% of which appear only once. Participant reports of clinical history set cohort assignment. No more than 2 weeks before study entry, exposed participants had met a case of COVID-19.

The sequence derives from a woman aged 60-70 years who had been exposed to COVID-19. Source material: PBMCs or T cells enriched from blood (not recorded which). This sequence joins TRBV28 and TRBJ1-2; D gene ambiguous. Here the CDR3 DNA reads TGTGCCAGCATGTCAGGTGTCTATGGCTACACCTTC. Its protein is CASMSGVYGYTF.